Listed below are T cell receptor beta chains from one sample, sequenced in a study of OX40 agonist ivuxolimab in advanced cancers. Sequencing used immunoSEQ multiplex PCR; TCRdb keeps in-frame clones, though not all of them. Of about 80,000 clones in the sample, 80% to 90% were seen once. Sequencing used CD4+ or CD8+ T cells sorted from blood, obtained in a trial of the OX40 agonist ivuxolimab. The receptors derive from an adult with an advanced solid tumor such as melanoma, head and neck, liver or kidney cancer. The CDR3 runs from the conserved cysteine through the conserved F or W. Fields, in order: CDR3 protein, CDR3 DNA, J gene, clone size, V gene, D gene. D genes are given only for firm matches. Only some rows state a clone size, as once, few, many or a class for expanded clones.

cdr3_aa: CASSQDFSASGGGSKNIQYF
cdr3_nt: TGTGCCAGCAGCCAAGATTTTAGCGCTAGCGGGGGTGGGTCCAAAAACATTCAGTACTTC
j_call: TRBJ2-4
clone_size: -
v_call: TRBV4-2
d_call: TRBD2

cdr3_aa: CASSQEPSPHRELFF
cdr3_nt: TGCGCCAGCAGCCAAGAGCCTAGCCCACACCGGGAGCTGTTTTTT
j_call: TRBJ2-2
clone_size: -
v_call: TRBV4-3
d_call: -

cdr3_aa: CASGLTGANTEAFF
cdr3_nt: TGCGCCAGCGGTTTGACAGGGGCGAACACTGAAGCTTTCTTT
j_call: TRBJ1-1
clone_size: -
v_call: TRBV5-1
d_call: TRBD1

cdr3_aa: CASSSYSRPGQGFYTF
cdr3_nt: TGTGCCAGCAGTTCCTATTCACGACCGGGACAGGGATTCTACACCTTC
j_call: TRBJ1-2
clone_size: -
v_call: TRBV6-5
d_call: TRBD1

cdr3_aa: CASSLQGGGYTF
cdr3_nt: TGTGCCAGCAGCTTGCAGGGGGGGGGCTACACCTTC
j_call: TRBJ1-2
clone_size: -
v_call: TRBV7-9
d_call: TRBD1

cdr3_aa: CASSFPGKYTGELFF
cdr3_nt: TGCGCCAGCAGCTTTCCAGGGAAGTACACCGGGGAGCTGTTTTTT
j_call: TRBJ2-2
clone_size: -
v_call: TRBV5-1
d_call: -

cdr3_aa: CASSPLTVDTQYF
cdr3_nt: TGTGCCAGCAGCCCTCTTACGGTAGATACGCAGTATTTT
j_call: TRBJ2-3
clone_size: -
v_call: TRBV9
d_call: -

cdr3_aa: CASSDSGNSPLHF
cdr3_nt: TGTGCCAGCAGCGATTCGGGGAATTCACCCCTCCACTTT
j_call: TRBJ1-6
clone_size: once
v_call: TRBV7-9
d_call: -

cdr3_aa: CASNRGNHEQYF
cdr3_nt: TGCGCCAGCAACAGGGGGAACCACGAGCAGTACTTC
j_call: TRBJ2-7
clone_size: -
v_call: TRBV5-1
d_call: TRBD1

cdr3_aa: CASSFSGSLNQPQHF
cdr3_nt: TGTGCCAGCAGTTTTTCCGGGTCCCTCAATCAGCCCCAGCATTTT
j_call: TRBJ1-5
clone_size: -
v_call: TRBV28
d_call: -

cdr3_aa: CASSPLQGGTQYF
cdr3_nt: TGTGCCAGCAGCCCGTTACAGGGTGGGACCCAGTACTTC
j_call: TRBJ2-5
clone_size: -
v_call: TRBV7-2
d_call: -

cdr3_aa: CASSQGTGTSGQWDTQYF
cdr3_nt: TGCGCCAGCAGCCAAGGCACCGGGACTAGCGGGCAGTGGGATACGCAGTATTTT
j_call: TRBJ2-3
clone_size: -
v_call: TRBV4-1
d_call: TRBD2

cdr3_aa: CASSQDIGGEQFF
cdr3_nt: TGTGCCAGCAGCCAAGATATCGGCGGTGAGCAGTTCTTC
j_call: TRBJ2-1
clone_size: -
v_call: TRBV4-2
d_call: -

cdr3_aa: CASSRGPTGQGAMATSYEQYF
cdr3_nt: TGCGCCAGCAGCCGCGGCCCGACGGGACAGGGGGCTATGGCGACCTCCTACGAGCAGTACTTC
j_call: TRBJ2-7
clone_size: -
v_call: TRBV4-1
d_call: TRBD1

cdr3_aa: CASTSWNTEAFF
cdr3_nt: TGTGCCAGCACCTCTTGGAACACTGAAGCTTTCTTT
j_call: TRBJ1-1
clone_size: -
v_call: TRBV6-1
d_call: -

cdr3_aa: CASRETRSPLHF
cdr3_nt: TGTGCCAGCAGGGAGACGAGGTCACCCCTCCACTTT
j_call: TRBJ1-6
clone_size: once
v_call: TRBV27
d_call: -

cdr3_aa: CASSEGGGHETQYF
cdr3_nt: TGTGCCAGCAGTGAAGGCGGGGGACACGAGACCCAGTACTTC
j_call: TRBJ2-5
clone_size: -
v_call: TRBV2
d_call: -

cdr3_aa: CASSAPGQYTGELFF
cdr3_nt: TGTGCCAGCAGCGCCCCGGGACAGTACACCGGGGAGCTGTTTTTT
j_call: TRBJ2-2
clone_size: -
v_call: TRBV9
d_call: TRBD1

cdr3_aa: CAWRATGTSSGNTIYF
cdr3_nt: TGTGCCTGGAGGGCAACCGGGACATCCTCTGGAAACACCATATATTTT
j_call: TRBJ1-3
clone_size: few
v_call: TRBV30
d_call: -

cdr3_aa: CASSGQGYGYTF
cdr3_nt: TGTGCCAGCAGTGGACAGGGATATGGCTACACCTTC
j_call: TRBJ1-2
clone_size: -
v_call: TRBV28
d_call: TRBD1

cdr3_aa: CASSFSGVRQYF
cdr3_nt: TGTGCCAGCAGTTTTTCTGGGGTGAGGCAGTACTTC
j_call: TRBJ2-7
clone_size: -
v_call: TRBV27
d_call: -

cdr3_aa: CASTLAGGSTDTQYF
cdr3_nt: TGTGCCAGCACTTTAGCGGGGGGCAGCACAGATACGCAGTATTTT
j_call: TRBJ2-3
clone_size: -
v_call: TRBV28
d_call: TRBD2

cdr3_aa: CASSPGALSSYNSPLHF
cdr3_nt: TGTGCCAGCTCACCAGGGGCCTTGAGCTCCTATAATTCACCCCTCCACTTT
j_call: TRBJ1-6
clone_size: -
v_call: TRBV18
d_call: -

cdr3_aa: CASSPHGDETQYF
cdr3_nt: TGTGCCAGCAGTCCACACGGGGACGAGACCCAGTACTTC
j_call: TRBJ2-5
clone_size: -
v_call: TRBV27
d_call: -

cdr3_aa: CASSLYGGTGELFF
cdr3_nt: TGTGCCAGCAGCTTATACGGCGGCACCGGGGAGCTGTTTTTT
j_call: TRBJ2-2
clone_size: -
v_call: TRBV7-2
d_call: -

cdr3_aa: CASSAGINQPQHF
cdr3_nt: TGTGCCAGCAGTGCAGGGATAAATCAGCCCCAGCATTTT
j_call: TRBJ1-5
clone_size: -
v_call: TRBV11-1
d_call: -

cdr3_aa: CASTLGGPNYGYTF
cdr3_nt: TGTGCCAGCACCTTGGGGGGCCCTAACTATGGCTACACCTTC
j_call: TRBJ1-2
clone_size: many
v_call: TRBV11-2
d_call: -